This T cell receptor (beta chain) appears in the sequencing data of a study of blood T cell repertoires in COVID-19 (dated by TCRdb to about 2020). Notes on the research overall: Collaborator samples came from the United States, Italy and Spain and covered acute and convalescent phases of COVID-19. HLA class I and class II types, where available, came from metadata supplied by the sample provider rather than from assay-based typing. The prospective study material was composed of cDNA or gDNA derived from T cells, B-cell-depleted T cells, or PBMCs. The repertoires were released in a freely available public database intended as a resource for research on the immune response to SARS-CoV-2. Samples were obtained from the ongoing ImmuneRACE study (first 160 participants) and from over 1,000 subjects provided by 6 global collaborators. A de-identified subject ID, COVID-19 status, age in years and sex were almost always included in the sample metadata. The dataset comprised deeply sampled blood TCRbeta repertoires from subjects exposed to, actively infected with, or recovered from COVID-19.

Whole blood was collected in K2EDTA tubes by collaborating institutions according to the institutions' own protocols. For TCRbeta analysis, collaborator samples were shipped as frozen whole blood, as isolated PBMCs, or as DNA extracted from either sample type. V ends up 4 bases short and J 9 bases short, with an unmatched junction base count of 10. The germline V gene (reference sequence) sets CDR1 to SGHNT and CDR2 to YYREEE. Reading from cysteine to phenylalanine, the CDR3 counts 15 amino acids. Just CDR3 DNA is preserved here, 45 bases in frame from base 1. Notes on this clone: It has no known antigen specificity. Base qualities are not recorded, but no much larger clone differs from it by a single base.

The immunoSEQ Assay, a bias-controlled multiplex PCR, was used to amplify TCRbeta CDR3 regions from genomic DNA. The original pipeline was this. Nucleated cell counts per sample were estimated from amplification of reference gene primers within the assay. To quantify the absolute abundance of each unique TCRbeta CDR3 rearrangement, sequence reads were collapsed and filtered. For each sample, productive Simpson clonality was calculated as the square root of Simpson's diversity index over productive rearrangements. TCRdb took over this immuneACCESS table, retaining in-frame rearrangements with V and J assigned. Such tables are incomplete; in checked studies, under half of the missing clones stem from an unresolved V gene, and the remainder is unexplained. V, J and clone size are those of that table, while D and trimming were read from the DNA. The sample table contains approximately 36,000 clones; only one count was recorded for around 90% of them. The leading ten clones occupy around 20% of the sample.

Summary of the overall study and its limitations: How much clinical and demographic metadata was included differed by source and by participant, and the metadata was provided uncurated.

Sample: peripheral blood. Recombination joined TRBV5-4 with TRBJ2-1; 10 bases in the junction line up with TRBD2. The receptor comes from a man aged 60 to 75 with acute or convalescent COVID-19. The DNA is as follows: TGTGCCAGCAGCCCTCTAGCGGGAGAATGGGGTGAGCAGTTCTTC. The resulting protein is CASSPLAGEWGEQFF.